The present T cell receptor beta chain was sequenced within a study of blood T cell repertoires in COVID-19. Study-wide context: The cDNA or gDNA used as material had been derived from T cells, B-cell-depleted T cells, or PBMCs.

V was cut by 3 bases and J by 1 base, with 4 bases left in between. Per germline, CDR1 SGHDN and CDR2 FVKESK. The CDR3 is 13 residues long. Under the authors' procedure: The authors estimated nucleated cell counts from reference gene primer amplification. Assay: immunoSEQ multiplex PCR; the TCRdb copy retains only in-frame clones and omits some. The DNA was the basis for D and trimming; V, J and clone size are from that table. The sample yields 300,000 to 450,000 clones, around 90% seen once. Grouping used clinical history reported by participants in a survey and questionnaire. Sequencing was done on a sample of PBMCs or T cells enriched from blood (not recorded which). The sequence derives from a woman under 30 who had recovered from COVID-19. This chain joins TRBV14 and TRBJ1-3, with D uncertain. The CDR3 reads CASSQQSGNTIYF. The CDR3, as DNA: TGTGCCAGCAGCCAGCAGTCTGGAAACACCATATATTTT.